These 9 T cell receptor beta chains were sequenced from one sample in a study of CD8 T cells in Susac syndrome. An input of about 0.5 to 1 ug of RNA was subjected to reverse transcription using random hexamers. TCRdb used MiXCR to reprocess the immunoSEQ multiplex PCR reads, holding one entry per CDR3 protein. The sample lists some 130,000 distinct CDR3 sequences, 95% occurring once. Input material: CD8+ T cells from PBMCs. Receptors were obtained from a human donor with Susac syndrome.

This chain links TRBV7-9 with TRBJ2-7; D possibly matches TRBD1 or TRBD2 (6 bases each). The CDR3 is 17 residues long. Germline assignment: CDR1 SEHNR and CDR2 FQNEAQ (reference sequence). V was pared by 4 bases and J by 5 bases, with 24 bases between. CDR3 region: CASSSTGTPHGGDEQYF. The CDR3 DNA sequence: TGTGCCAGCAGCTCCACCGGGACACCCCACGGCGGGGACGAGCAGTACTTC.

V gene TRBV27 combines with J gene TRBJ1-1; perhaps TRBD1 as D (5 bases). V was cut by 6 bases and J by 3 bases, with 11 bases left in between. Germline assignment: CDR1 MNHEY and CDR2 SMNVEV (reference sequence). This CDR3 has 13 residues. This CDR3 is CASSLGADTEAFF. In DNA, the CDR3 is TGTGCCAGCAGCCTAGGGGCAGACACTGAAGCTTTCTTT.

The chain links TRBV29-1 to TRBJ1-1; D remains ambiguous. Germline CDR1 and CDR2: SQVTM and ANQGSEA. The CDR3 covers 12 residues. Trimming cost V 2 bases and J 6 bases, with 10 bases left between them. The CDR3 sequence is CSVETGYAEAFF. The CDR3 DNA is TGCAGCGTTGAAACGGGGTACGCTGAAGCTTTCTTT.

The V gene is TRBV5-4, the J gene TRBJ2-3, with 7 bases aligning to TRBD1. Germline assignment: CDR1 SGHNT and CDR2 YYREEE (reference sequence). The CDR3 loop spans 17 amino acids. J lost 2 bases, V lost 4 bases, and 13 bases had no gene match. The DNA for the CDR3 is TGTGCCAGCAGCCTGAGACCGGGACAGATTATCACAGATACGCAGTATTTT. Protein sequence: CASSLRPGQIITDTQYF.

V gene TRBV30 combines with J gene TRBJ2-1; 9 bases line up with TRBD2. V was clipped by 7 bases and J by 15 bases; unmatched bases: 7. Germline CDR1 GTSNPN, CDR2 SVGIG (reference sequence). This CDR3 is 10 amino acids long. The CDR3 loop is CALGLARTFF. The CDR3 DNA reads TGTGCCTTGGGACTAGCTCGGACGTTCTTC.

The chain combines TRBV7-9 with TRBJ2-1, with 7 bases aligning to TRBD2. CDR3 length: 14 amino acids. The V gene end was trimmed by 8 bases and the J gene end by 4 bases; junction bases not matched to a gene: 8. The V gene's germline CDR1 is SEHNR and CDR2 FQNEAQ (reference sequence). Here the CDR3 reads CASVRSAGYNEQFF. CDR3 in DNA: TGTGCCAGCGTCCGCTCAGCGGGGTACAATGAGCAGTTCTTC.

The rearrangement joins TRBV27 to TRBJ1-2; a possible D gene is TRBD1 (6 bases). Germline CDR1 MNHEY, CDR2 SMNVEV (reference sequence). Deletions cut 6 bases from V and 2 bases from J, with 10 bases between. The CDR3 is 13 residues long. The chain's CDR3 is CASSPTGNYGYTF. The CDR3 DNA reads as TGTGCCAGCAGCCCAACAGGGAACTATGGCTACACCTTC.

The rearrangement links TRBV7-9 to TRBJ1-2; D unclear. The germline V gene encodes CDR1 SEHNR and CDR2 FQNEAQ (reference sequence). CDR3 length: 12 amino acids. Trimming shortened V by 4 bases and J by 5 bases, and 8 bases separated the two germline ends. CDR3 DNA sequence: TGTGCCAGCAGCTCCGACACGTATGGCTACACCTTC. Residues: CASSSDTYGYTF.

The chain is built from TRBV5-1 and TRBJ2-6, with D maybe TRBD1 (5 bases). V shed 4 bases and J shed 0 bases, with 17 bases lying between them. Germline V CDR1 and CDR2: SGHRS, YFSETQ. The CDR3 is made up of 18 amino acids. The chain's CDR3 is CASSRPGNRHSGANVLTF. The DNA for the CDR3 is TGCGCCAGCAGCCGGCCAGGGAACCGCCACTCTGGGGCCAACGTCCTGACTTTC.